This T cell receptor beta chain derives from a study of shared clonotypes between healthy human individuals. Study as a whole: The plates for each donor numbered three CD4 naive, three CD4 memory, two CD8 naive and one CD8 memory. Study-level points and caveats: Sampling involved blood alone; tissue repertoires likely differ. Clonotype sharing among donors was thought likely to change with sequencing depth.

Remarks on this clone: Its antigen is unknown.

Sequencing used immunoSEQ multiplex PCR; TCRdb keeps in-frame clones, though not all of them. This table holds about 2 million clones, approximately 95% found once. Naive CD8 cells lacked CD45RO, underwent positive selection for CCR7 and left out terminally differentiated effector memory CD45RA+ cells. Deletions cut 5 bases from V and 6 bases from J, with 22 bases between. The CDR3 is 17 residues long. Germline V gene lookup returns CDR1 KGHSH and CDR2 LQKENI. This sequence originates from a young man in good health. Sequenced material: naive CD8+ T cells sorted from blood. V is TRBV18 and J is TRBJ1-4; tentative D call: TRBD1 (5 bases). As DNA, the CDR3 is TGTGCCAGCTCATCCACTGACGGTGAGGGGTTGGATGAAAAACTGTTTTTT. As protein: CASSSTDGEGLDEKLFF.